The sequence of this T cell receptor beta chain was determined in a study of vaccination effects on CD4 cells after COVID-19. Clones were sequenced by immunoSEQ multiplex PCR, and TCRdb holds only the in-frame ones, with some missing. The sample lists 77,000 or so clones; around 76% were seen once. Peptide-pool stimulation followed by sequencing identified expanded antigen-specific CD4+ clonotypes in the ViraFEST assay. Culture proceeded for nine to ten days, and CD4+ T cells were then isolated. People in the vaccine group had not been infected with SARS-CoV-2 before, and their nucleocapsid antibodies were negative. CDR3 length: 14 amino acids. J gave up 4 bases and V 6 bases, and 8 bases lay outside the gene matches. Germline V gene lookup returns CDR1 MGHDK and CDR2 SYGVNS. With respect to this clone: Its specificity is not known.

The TCR originated in a human donor who received a COVID-19 vaccine. Specimen: CD4+ T cells from PBMCs cultured with SARS-CoV-2 spike peptides, collected before COVID-19 vaccination. The chain couples TRBV25-1 to TRBJ2-5; 7 bases fit TRBD1. The CDR3 region is CASRGTVRGETQYF. The CDR3, as DNA: TGTGCCAGCAGAGGGACAGTACGCGGAGAGACCCAGTACTTC.